Following are 13 T cell receptor beta chains from one sample sequenced in a study of cytomegalovirus exposure and HLA in healthy donors. PCR involved 60 Vbeta and 13 Jbeta primers. Data came from immunoSEQ multiplex PCR; TCRdb stores just in-frame clones and leaves some out. The sample contains about 50,000 clones, 65% to 85% of which appear only once. Specimen: PBMCs. Source of these receptors: a boy aged 10-17 years in good health and CMV-seropositive.

The chain carries TRBV7-8 and TRBJ1-5; D is ambiguous. V lost 5 bases, J lost 6 bases, and 20 bases lay in between. The CDR3 length is 16 residues. Germline V gene sequence: CDR1 SGHVS, CDR2 FQNEAQ. CDR3: CASSPLAGLKTQPQHF. The CDR3 nucleotides are TGTGCCAGCAGCCCCCTTGCGGGCCTGAAAACTCAGCCCCAGCATTTT. The whole variable domain, filled in from reference TRBV7-8 and TRBJ1-5, reads GAGVSQSPRYKVAKRGQDVALRCDPISGHVSLFWYQQALGQGPEFLTYFQNEAQLDKSGLPSDRFFAERPEGSVSTLKIQRTQQEDSAVYLCASSPLAGLKTQPQHFGDGTRLSIL.

This clone has more than one count but fewer than ten. V is TRBV5-1 and J is TRBJ2-2; 7 bases are shared with TRBD1. Germline assignment: CDR1 SGHRS and CDR2 YFSETQ. The CDR3 runs 18 residues. The V gene end was trimmed by 4 bases and the J gene end by 1 base; junction bases not matched to a gene: 13. This CDR3 reads CASSPNRLGQQNTGELFF. The CDR3 coding sequence is TGCGCCAGCAGCCCAAATCGGTTGGGACAGCAGAACACCGGGGAGCTGTTTTTT.

The rearrangement uses TRBV18 and TRBJ2-5; the D gene is possibly TRBD1 (5 bases). The CDR3 contains 15 residues. CDR1 is KGHSH, CDR2 LQKENI, per germline. Trimming took off 2 bases at V and 4 bases at J, with 14 bases between the two ends. The CDR3 loop reads CASSPRRGEGETQYF. The CDR3 coding sequence is TGTGCCAGCTCACCAAGAAGGGGTGAAGGAGAGACCCAGTACTTC.

The chain recombines TRBV19 with TRBJ1-6; 9 bases agree with TRBD1. V lost 7 bases and J lost 7; bases outside the gene matches: 11. This CDR3 has 16 residues. The germline V gene encodes CDR1 LNHDA and CDR2 SQIVND (reference sequence). Written as DNA, the CDR3 is TGTGCCAGTACAACCTCGGGGGGACAGGGAAATTCACCCCTCCACTTT. It specifies CASTTSGGQGNSPLHF. The whole variable domain, remainder taken from reference TRBV19 and TRBJ1-6, is DGGITQSPKYLFRKEGQNVTLSCEQNLNHDAMYWYRQDPGQGLRLIYYSQIVNDFQKGDIAEGYSVSREKKESFPLTVTSAQKNPTAFYLCASTTSGGQGNSPLHFGNGTRLTVT.

This rearrangement joins TRBV5-1 to TRBJ1-6; D unresolved. The germline V and J ends were trimmed by 4 bases and 2 bases, with 10 bases remaining between them. Germline V gene data show CDR1 as SGHRS and CDR2 as YFSETQ. This CDR3 region has 15 residues. CDR3 DNA sequence: TGCGCCAGCAGCAGTCAGAACGCCTATAATTCACCCCTCCACTTT. Protein: CASSSQNAYNSPLHF.

The V gene is TRBV4-1, the J gene TRBJ1-1; TRBD1 might be the D (6 bases). CDR3 length: 13 residues. V lost 3 bases, J lost 3 bases, and 8 bases lay in between. The germline V gene encodes CDR1 MGHRA and CDR2 YSYEKL. For the CDR3, the DNA is TGCGCCAGCAGCCACAACAGGGACACTGAAGCTTTCTTT. Translation gives CASSHNRDTEAFF.

This CDR3 is CASSLPLAGLTDTQYF. The CDR3 DNA reads as TGTGCCAGCAGCTTACCCCTAGCGGGGTTAACAGATACGCAGTATTTT. The chain carries TRBV7-2 and TRBJ2-3, with 9 bases identical to TRBD2. Germline trimming cut 2 bases from V and 3 bases from J; bases unmatched to any gene: 6. Looked up from germline, CDR1 is SGHTA and CDR2 is FQGNSA. The CDR3 sequence is 16 residues long.

As DNA, the CDR3 is TGTGCCATCAGGACCGGACAGACCGACACTGAAGCTTTCTTT. Translated, it gives CAIRTGQTDTEAFF. The V gene is TRBV10-3, the J gene TRBJ1-1; D is possibly TRBD1 (6 bases). V lost 6 bases to trimming and J lost 3 bases, with 14 bases between them. Germline V CDR1 and CDR2: ENHRY, SYGVKD. The CDR3 runs to 14 residues.

The V and J genes are TRBV7-9 and TRBJ1-4; TRBD1 matches at 7 bases. Losses at the gene ends were 5 bases for V and 0 bases for J; bases not matched to a gene: 3. The CDR3 loop spans 15 amino acids. Germline V gene sequence: CDR1 SEHNR, CDR2 FQNEAQ (reference sequence). CDR3: CASSPGTATNEKLFF. In nucleotides, the CDR3 is TGTGCCAGCAGCCCAGGGACAGCAACTAATGAAAAACTGTTTTTT.

The gene calls are TRBV5-1 and TRBJ2-7; tentatively, D is TRBD1 (5 bases). This CDR3 spans 13 amino acids. Germline assignment: CDR1 SGHRS and CDR2 YFSETQ. Between the trimmed V and J ends, which lost 0 bases and 1 base, there was a span of 5 bases. The CDR3 nucleotides read TGCGCCAGCAGCTTGGACAGGTCCTACGAGCAGTACTTC. Its protein is CASSLDRSYEQYF. Together with reference TRBV5-1 and TRBJ2-7, the CDR3 gives the full variable domain: KAGVTQTPRYLIKTRGQQVTLSCSPISGHRSVSWYQQTPGQGLQFLFEYFSETQRNKGNFPGRFSGRQFSNSRSEMNVSTLELGDSALYLCASSLDRSYEQYFGPGTRLTVT.

The chain links TRBV2 to TRBJ2-7, with D perhaps TRBD1 (5 bases). CDR3 size: 12 residues. Trimming cost V 6 bases and J 5 bases, with 11 bases left between them. Germline values: CDR1 SNHLY, CDR2 FYNNEI. The CDR3 region has the DNA TGTGCCAGCAGCAGCACAGGTAACGAGCAGTACTTC. Amino acids: CASSSTGNEQYF.

The chain joins TRBV28 to TRBJ2-7; 9 bases agree with TRBD1. The CDR3 is made up of 14 amino acids. The V and J ends lost 10 bases and 1 base, in that order; junction bases with no gene match: 8. Germline lookup yields CDR1 MDHEN and CDR2 SYDVKM. CDR3: CATNPGQGSYEQYF. CDR3 coding DNA: TGTGCCACCAACCCGGGACAGGGATCCTACGAGCAGTACTTC.

The rearrangement joins TRBV5-5 to TRBJ2-5, with D perhaps TRBD1 (6 bases). Trimming took off 4 bases at V and 5 bases at J, with 21 bases between the two ends. The CDR3 has 16 amino acids. CDR1 and CDR2 from the germline V gene are SGHKS and YYEKEE (reference sequence). The CDR3 here is CASSQPRGRGYETQYF. DNA for the CDR3: TGTGCCAGCAGCCAGCCCAGGGGCCGGGGTTACGAGACCCAGTACTTC. Complete variable domain (other parts from reference TRBV5-5 and TRBJ2-5): DAGVTQSPTHLIKTRGQQVTLRCSPISGHKSVSWYQQVLGQGPQFIFQYYEKEERGRGNFPDRFSARQFPNYSSELNVNALLLGDSALYLCASSQPRGRGYETQYFGPGTRLLVL.